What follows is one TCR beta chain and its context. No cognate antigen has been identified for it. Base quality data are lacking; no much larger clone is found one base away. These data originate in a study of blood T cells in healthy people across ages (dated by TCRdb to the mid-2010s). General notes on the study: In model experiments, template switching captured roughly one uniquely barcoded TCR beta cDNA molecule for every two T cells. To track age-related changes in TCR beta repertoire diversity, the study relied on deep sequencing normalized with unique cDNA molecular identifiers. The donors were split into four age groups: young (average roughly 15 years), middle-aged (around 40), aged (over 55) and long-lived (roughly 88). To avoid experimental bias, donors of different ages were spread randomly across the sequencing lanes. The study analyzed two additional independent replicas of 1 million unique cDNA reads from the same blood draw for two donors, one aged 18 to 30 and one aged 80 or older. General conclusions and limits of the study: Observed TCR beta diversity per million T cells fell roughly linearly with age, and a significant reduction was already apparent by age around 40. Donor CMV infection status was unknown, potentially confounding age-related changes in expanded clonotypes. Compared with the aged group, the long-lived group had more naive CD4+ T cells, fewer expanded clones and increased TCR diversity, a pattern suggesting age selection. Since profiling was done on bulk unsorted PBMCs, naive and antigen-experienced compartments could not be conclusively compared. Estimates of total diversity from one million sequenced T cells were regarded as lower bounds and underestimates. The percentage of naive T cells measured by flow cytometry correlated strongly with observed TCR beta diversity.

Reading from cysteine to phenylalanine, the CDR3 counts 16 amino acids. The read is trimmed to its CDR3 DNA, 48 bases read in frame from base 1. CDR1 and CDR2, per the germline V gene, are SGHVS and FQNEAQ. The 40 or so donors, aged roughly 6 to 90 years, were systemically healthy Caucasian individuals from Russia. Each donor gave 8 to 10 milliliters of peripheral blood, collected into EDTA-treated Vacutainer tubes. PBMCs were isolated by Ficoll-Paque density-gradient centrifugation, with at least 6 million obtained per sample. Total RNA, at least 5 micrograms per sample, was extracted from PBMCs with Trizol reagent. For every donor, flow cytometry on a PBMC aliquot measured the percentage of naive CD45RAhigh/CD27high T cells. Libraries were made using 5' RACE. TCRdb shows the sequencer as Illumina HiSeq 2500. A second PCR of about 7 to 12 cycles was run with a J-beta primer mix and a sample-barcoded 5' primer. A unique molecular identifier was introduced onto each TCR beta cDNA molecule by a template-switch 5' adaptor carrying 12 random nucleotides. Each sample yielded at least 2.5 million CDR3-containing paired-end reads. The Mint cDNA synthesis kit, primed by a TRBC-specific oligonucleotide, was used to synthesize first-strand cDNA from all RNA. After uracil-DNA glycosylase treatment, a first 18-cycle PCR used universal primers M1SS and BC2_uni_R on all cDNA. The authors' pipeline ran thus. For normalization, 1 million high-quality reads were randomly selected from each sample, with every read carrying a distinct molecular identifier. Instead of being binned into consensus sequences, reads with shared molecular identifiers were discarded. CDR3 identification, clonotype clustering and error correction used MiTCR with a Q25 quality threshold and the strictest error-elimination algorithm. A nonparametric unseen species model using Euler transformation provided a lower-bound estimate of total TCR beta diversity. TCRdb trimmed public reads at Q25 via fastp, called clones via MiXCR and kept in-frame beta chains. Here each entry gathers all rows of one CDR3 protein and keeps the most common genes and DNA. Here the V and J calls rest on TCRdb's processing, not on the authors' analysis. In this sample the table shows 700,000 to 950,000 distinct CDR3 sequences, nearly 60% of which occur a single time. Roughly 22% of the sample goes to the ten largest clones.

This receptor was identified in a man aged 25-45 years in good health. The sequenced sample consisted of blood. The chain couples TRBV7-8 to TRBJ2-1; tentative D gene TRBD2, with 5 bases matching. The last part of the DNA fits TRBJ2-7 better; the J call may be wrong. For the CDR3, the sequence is CASSSWSGVNYNEQYF. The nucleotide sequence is TGTGCCAGCAGCTCCTGGAGCGGCGTGAACTACAATGAGCAGTACTTC.